This TCR beta chain was retrieved from a study of vaccination effects on CD4 cells after COVID-19. Background on the study: Post-vaccine draws lagged the second dose by a median of 72 days.

The CDR3 sequence is 15 residues long. The V gene lost 1 base and the J gene lost 5 bases, with 12 bases spanning the gap. CDR1 is KGHDR and CDR2 is SFDVKD in the germline V gene. TCRdb's copy holds only in-frame clones and misses some; the assay was immunoSEQ multiplex PCR. The sample lists roughly 34,000 clones; 82% were seen once. Expansion of antigen-specific CD4+ T cells with viral peptide pools was carried out by the ViraFEST assay before sequencing. Culture lasted about nine days before CD4+ T cell isolation. Participants each got two BNT162b2 or mRNA-1273 vaccine doses. As for this clone: Its target is unknown.

The material was CD4+ T cells from PBMCs cultured with HCoV-NL63 spike peptides, obtained after COVID-19 vaccination. This clonotype was obtained from a human donor who received a COVID-19 vaccine. Some clones in this sample may be carry-over from other donors' samples. This rearrangement joins TRBV24-1 to TRBJ2-3, with a possible D match to TRBD1 (5 bases). The CDR3 protein is CATSDFRRVGDTQYF. DNA of the CDR3: TGTGCCACCAGTGATTTTCGCAGGGTCGGAGATACGCAGTATTTT.